A single sample is the source of the 16 T cell receptor beta chains below, sequenced in a study of blood T cells in healthy people across ages. A sample-barcoded 5' primer and a J-beta primer mix were used in a second PCR of roughly 7 to 11 cycles. Using its own MiXCR run on the 5' RACE reads, TCRdb lists one record per CDR3 protein. The profile covers 1.5 million or so distinct CDR3 sequences, with approximately 43% appearing a single time and about 3.8% taken by the ten largest. Specimen: blood. The receptors were gathered from a woman in her late teens or twenties in good health.

This clonotype was counted between two and nine times. Here the CDR3 DNA reads TGTGCCAGCACCTTCCTCGGGAGAACTAATGAAAAACTGTTTTTT. This encodes CASTFLGRTNEKLFF. This chain joins TRBV27 and TRBJ1-4; D is unclear. The CDR3 length is 15 residues. Germline values: CDR1 MNHEY, CDR2 SMNVEV (reference sequence). The germline V and J ends were trimmed by 7 bases and 1 base, with 13 bases remaining between them. Full variable domain (missing parts from reference TRBV27 and TRBJ1-4): EAQVTQNPRYLITVTGKKLTVTCSQNMNHEYMSWYRQDPGLGLRQIYYSMNVEVTDKGDVPEGYKVSRKEKRNFPLILESPSPNQTSLYFCASTFLGRTNEKLFFGSGTQLSVL.

Turning to this clonotype: One end of the junction fails to match germline, which may point to a read error. The chain carries TRBV6-2 or TRBV6-3 and TRBJ2-3; D call uncertain. The CDR3 contains 12 residues. In germline, CDR1 is MNHEY, CDR2 SVGEGT. CDR3: CAGSHPRDTQYF. The CDR3 DNA follows: TGTGCCGGCAGCCACCCCCGAGATACGCAGTATTTT.

This CDR3 reads CASSRKLATVSDTQYF. Here the CDR3 DNA reads TGCGCCAGCAGCCGGAAACTAGCTACGGTGTCGGATACGCAGTATTTT. This chain joins TRBV4-3 and TRBJ2-3; tentatively, D is TRBD2 (6 bases). Germline-derived CDR1 and CDR2 are LGHNA and YSLEER. Trimming stripped 4 bases from V and 6 bases from J, with 20 bases between. This CDR3 region has 16 residues.

The chain has TRBV24-1 and TRBJ2-1; tentatively, D is TRBD1 (6 bases). Trimming removed 5 bases from V and 4 bases from J, with 20 bases in between. This CDR3 spans 17 amino acids. Germline values: CDR1 KGHDR, CDR2 SFDVKD. CDR3 coding DNA: TGTGCCACCAGTGCTGTGTCCCCCGGGACACCTTACAATGAGCAGTTCTTC. Translated, it gives CATSAVSPGTPYNEQFF.

There are a few counts of this clonotype. The chain recombines TRBV20-1 with TRBJ2-5; D is uncertain. V lost 1 base to trimming and J lost 4 bases, with 13 bases between them. The length of the CDR3 is 14 residues. Germline loops: CDR1 DFQATT, CDR2 SNEGSKA (reference sequence). The CDR3 sequence is CSARGWGQVETQYF. CDR3 in DNA: TGCAGTGCTAGAGGATGGGGTCAGGTAGAGACCCAGTACTTC.

In this sample, this clonotype turned up a few times. Here the CDR3 reads CASSSTLRLAGDREQYF. The CDR3 coding sequence is TGTGCCAGCAGTTCAACACTAAGACTAGCGGGAGATCGAGAGCAGTACTTC. This chain links TRBV6-2 or TRBV6-3 with TRBJ2-7; 12 bases are shared with TRBD2. Germline trimming cut 4 bases from V and 7 bases from J; bases unmatched to any gene: 14. CDR1 and CDR2 from the germline V gene are MNHEY and SVGEGT. There are 17 residues in the CDR3.

About this clonotype itself: Sequence at one end of the junction differs from germline and may be a read error. The J gene is TRBJ2-3, the V gene TRBV7-2, with D perhaps TRBD2 (6 bases). In germline, CDR1 is SGHTA, CDR2 FQGNSA. The CDR3 has 13 amino acids. The chain's CDR3 is CVSSEGLGGTQYF. CDR3 DNA: TGTGTCAGCAGCGAGGGACTTGGAGGTACGCAGTATTTT.

The chain is built from TRBV12-5 and TRBJ2-1, with TRBD2 matching 13 bases. CDR1 and CDR2 (germline): LGHNT, FRNRAP. The CDR3 is 16 amino acids. V shed 5 bases, J shed 9 bases, and the junction held 10 bases outside the gene matches. The CDR3 protein is CASGIGLAGAPAEQFF. The CDR3 DNA reads as TGTGCTAGTGGTATCGGACTAGCGGGGGCCCCAGCTGAGCAGTTCTTC.

With regard to this clonotype: A read error may be the cause here, since a much bigger clone is one base away. This chain joins TRBV10-3 and TRBJ2-7; D is tentatively TRBD1 or TRBD2 (5 bases each). The CDR3 has 13 amino acids. Germline lookup yields CDR1 ENHRY and CDR2 SYGVKD. The V end lost 11 bases, the J end lost 0 bases, and 14 bases lay between the germline ends. CDR3 protein: CAGGSGSSYEQYF. The CDR3 DNA follows: TGTGCCGGGGGTTCGGGGTCCTCCTACGAGCAGTACTTC.

This clonotype has a handful of counts. This sequence joins TRBV18 and TRBJ2-1; a weak D match, TRBD2 (5 bases). The CDR3 runs 16 residues. Germline V lookup: CDR1 KGHSH, CDR2 LQKENI. Trimming pared 4 bases from V and 8 bases from J, leaving 21 bases between. The CDR3 protein is CASSRLTMSGRDEQFF. CDR3 coding DNA: TGTGCCAGCTCACGTCTAACAATGAGCGGTAGGGATGAGCAGTTCTTC.

The chain recombines TRBV4-2 with TRBJ2-1; 8 bases fit TRBD2. The CDR3 totals 17 residues. J gave up 3 bases and V 1 base, and 8 bases lay outside the gene matches. Germline CDR1 is LGHNA and CDR2 is YNFKEQ. The CDR3 sequence is CASSQASSGSLYNEQFF. The CDR3 DNA follows: TGTGCCAGCAGCCAAGCGTCCAGCGGGAGTCTCTACAATGAGCAGTTCTTC.

This clonotype occurred a few times. This sequence joins TRBV10-3 and TRBJ2-1; 8 bases are shared with TRBD2. The J segment lost 9 bases and the V segment lost 7 bases, leaving 8 bases of the junction unmatched. Germline V lookup: CDR1 ENHRY, CDR2 SYGVKD. The CDR3 covers 13 residues. CDR3 residues: CAITPSTSGEQFF. The DNA for the CDR3 is TGTGCCATCACCCCCAGCACTAGCGGTGAGCAGTTCTTC.

The table lists this clonotype with many counts. The chain couples TRBV4-1 to TRBJ1-4; weak D call: TRBD1 (5 bases). CDR1 MGHRA and CDR2 YSYEKL come from the germline V gene. This CDR3 is 17 amino acids long. V was shortened by 0 bases and J by 4 bases, with 15 bases between the two germline ends. CDR3 in amino acids: CASSQEPGRKINEKLFF. The CDR3, as DNA: TGCGCCAGCAGCCAAGAACCAGGGAGAAAAATTAATGAAAAACTGTTTTTT.

Comments on this clonotype: At one end the junction does not follow the germline gene, possibly because of a read error. The rearrangement links TRBV10-2 to TRBJ2-5; D not resolved. This CDR3 is 17 amino acids long. Per germline, CDR1 WSHSY and CDR2 SAAADI. The CDR3 is CASSGGGLVGIQENQYF. The CDR3 DNA sequence: TGCGCCAGCAGTGGTGGTGGTCTGGTGGGAATCCAAGAGAACCAGTACTTC.

This rearrangement joins TRBV3-1 to TRBJ2-5; unclear D gene. Germline values: CDR1 LGHDT, CDR2 YNNKEL (reference sequence). There are 17 residues in the CDR3. V gave up 0 bases and J gave up 5 bases, with 19 bases separating them. CDR3 region: CASSQDRIAAFEETQYF. In DNA, the CDR3 is TGTGCCAGCAGCCAAGACCGGATAGCTGCATTCGAGGAGACCCAGTACTTC.

This clonotype was seen a handful of times. This chain joins TRBV7-3 and TRBJ2-1; 15 nucleotides agree with TRBD2. After removal of 5 bases from V and 8 bases from J, the junction contained 10 bases not matched to a gene. The V gene's germline CDR1 is SGHTA and CDR2 FQGTGA. This CDR3 is 17 amino acids long. The CDR3 is CASSPGTSGRIIHEQFF. CDR3 nucleotide sequence: TGTGCCAGCAGCCCTGGGACTAGCGGGAGGATTATCCATGAGCAGTTCTTC. Filled out from reference TRBV7-3 and TRBJ2-1, the complete variable domain reads GAGVSQTPSNKVTEKGKYVELRCDPISGHTALYWYRQSLGQGPEFLIYFQGTGAADDSGLPNDRFFAVRPEGSVSTLKIQRTERGDSAVYLCASSPGTSGRIIHEQFFGPGTRLTVL.